The table lists the clone carrying this T cell receptor beta chain with a few counts. Its specificity is unknown. CDR1 and CDR2 from the germline V gene are SGHRS and YFSETQ. J lost 3 bases, V lost 4 bases, and 4 bases had no gene match. The CDR3 spans 13 residues. This specimen comes from a study of shared clonotypes between healthy human individuals. Study conclusions and caveats: In this cohort, only blood was sampled, and tissue repertoires likely differ.

The donors, all of them Caucasian adults, lived in Nashville, Tennessee. Genomic DNA (from each subset) was split evenly across several immunoSEQ plates. Input per replicate PCR of unsorted PBMC was around 300 ng DNA, corresponding to tens of thousands of T cell genomes. Generated by immunoSEQ multiplex PCR, the TCRdb table keeps only in-frame clones and is missing some. The table has hundreds of thousands of clones, around three quarters seen once. Sequencing was performed on PBMCs. The receptor was derived from a woman aged 35 to 49 in good health. Some clones in this sample may be carry-over from other donors' samples. The V call is TRBV5-1, the J call TRBJ2-7, with 7 bases lining up with TRBD1. CDR3 in amino acids: CASSQGTVYEQYF. In nucleotides, the CDR3 is TGCGCCAGCAGCCAAGGGACAGTCTACGAGCAGTACTTC.